A selection of T cell receptor beta chains follows, all from one sample in a study of blood T cell repertoires in COVID-19. The repertoire was sequenced with immunoSEQ multiplex PCR; TCRdb's copy has only in-frame clones and lacks some. There are fewer than 85,000 clones in the sample; 88% occur only once, and over 8.5% lies in the top ten. Specimen: peripheral blood. These receptors were obtained from a human donor in a cohort sampled during active COVID-19. CDR3s include the opening cysteine and the closing phenylalanine or tryptophan. D genes are given only for firm matches. Clone sizes are given selectively: once, few, many, or a class where the clone is expanded.

TRBJ2-2	-	TRBV28	-	TGTGCCAGCAGTTTAGTGGGCAGGGCGAACACCGGGGAGCTGTTTTTT	CASSLVGRANTGELFF
TRBJ2-5	-	TRBV7-9	-	TGTGCCAGCAGCTTAGACGGAGAGACCCAGTACTTC	CASSLDGETQYF
TRBJ1-4	-	TRBV27	-	TGTGCCAGCAGTTTAGGGATCGGAGGGACTAATGAAAAACTGTTTTTT	CASSLGIGGTNEKLFF
TRBJ2-3	-	TRBV7-8	TRBD2	TGTGCCAGCAGCTTAGCGGGGAGCGGGAGTACACAGCGTTCAGATACGCAGTATTTT	CASSLAGSGSTQRSDTQYF
TRBJ1-2	-	TRBV30	-	TGTGCCTCGCTCCAGGCCCCGTCAAACTATGGCTACACCTTC	CASLQAPSNYGYTF
TRBJ2-2	-	TRBV28	-	TGTGCCGGGGCAGGACGGTCCTACACCGGGGAGCTGTTTTTT	CAGAGRSYTGELFF
TRBJ2-3	-	TRBV3-1/TRBV3-2	TRBD1	TGTGCCAGCAGCCGATACATGGGACAGGGAAGGAACCCAGATACGCAGTATTTT	CASSRYMGQGRNPDTQYF
TRBJ2-1	few	TRBV14	TRBD1	TGTGCCAGCAGCCCCAGGGGGTACAATGAGCAGTTCTTC	CASSPRGYNEQFF
TRBJ2-1	-	TRBV10-1	TRBD2	TGCGCCAGCAGTGAGCTGGCTAGCGGATACTACAATGAGCAGTTCTTC	CASSELASGYYNEQFF
TRBJ2-7	-	TRBV5-1	-	TGCGCCAGCAGCTTGGTCGGGCTAGCGAGGGTCTCCTACGAGCAGTACTTC	CASSLVGLARVSYEQYF
TRBJ1-2	medium-sized	TRBV9	-	TGTGCCAGCAGCGTAGAAATCGGGGGGAACTATGGCTACACCTTC	CASSVEIGGNYGYTF
TRBJ1-1	-	TRBV5-1	TRBD1	TGCGCCAGCAGCCCAGGGACAGAATACACTTTGAACACTGAAGCTTTCTTT	CASSPGTEYTLNTEAFF
TRBJ2-2	-	TRBV9	TRBD1	TGTGCCAGCAGCGGCCACACAGGGGACACCACCGGGGAGCTGTTTTTT	CASSGHTGDTTGELFF
TRBJ2-5	-	TRBV5-1	-	TGCGCCAGCAGCTTCTCAGGGGCAGAGACCCAGTACTTC	CASSFSGAETQYF
TRBJ2-1	-	TRBV14	-	TGTGCCAGCAGCCGATCACTAGGATTCTCCGACAATGAGCAGTTCTTC	CASSRSLGFSDNEQFF
TRBJ2-7	-	TRBV3-1/TRBV3-2	TRBD2	TGTGCCAGCAGCCAAGTCACGGGGGGAGGCGAGCAGTACTTC	CASSQVTGGGEQYF
TRBJ1-6	once	TRBV1	-	TGCACCAGCAACATAAGGGGACAGGCCAGCTCCTATAATTCACCCCTCCACTTT	CTSNIRGQASSYNSPLHF
TRBJ1-6	once	TRBV5-1	-	TGCGCCAGCAGCTTGGCCCAGGCAGGGATTAATTCACCCCTCCACTTT	CASSLAQAGINSPLHF
TRBJ1-1	-	TRBV12-5	-	TGTGCTAGTGGTTTATCCGGGGTAGGCGTCGGGGCTTTCTTT	CASGLSGVGVGAFF
TRBJ1-1	-	TRBV28	TRBD1	TGTGCCAGCCTCCGGGACAGGGGAACTGAAGCTTTCTTT	CASLRDRGTEAFF
TRBJ2-7	-	TRBV6-4	-	TGTGCCAGCAGTGACTCGTGGGAAGCGGCCTTCTACGAGCAGTACTTC	CASSDSWEAAFYEQYF
TRBJ2-3	-	TRBV7-3	TRBD2	TGTGCCAGCAGTTCAACTAGCGGAGGTCTGTATTTT	CASSSTSGGLYF
TRBJ1-1	once	TRBV9	-	TGTGCCAGCAGCGTACAGGGCCACACTGAAGCTTTCTTT	CASSVQGHTEAFF
TRBJ1-5	-	TRBV6-5	TRBD1	TGTGCCAGCAGTTACAGGGGGCTGAGTAATCAGCCCCAGCATTTT	CASSYRGLSNQPQHF
TRBJ2-7	-	TRBV7-9	TRBD1	TGTGCCAGCAGCCCCGGGACAGCTCAAAGGGAGCAGTACTTC	CASSPGTAQREQYF
TRBJ1-3	-	TRBV3-1/TRBV3-2	-	TGTGCCAGCAGCCAAGATTGGGCAAGCTCTGGAAACACCATATATTTT	CASSQDWASSGNTIYF
TRBJ2-1	-	TRBV9	-	TGTGCCAGCAGCGTAACGGGGAAGTATAATGAGCAGTTCTTC	CASSVTGKYNEQFF
TRBJ1-1	-	TRBV14	-	TGTGCCAGCAGCCAAGAAGGGAGCCGTATGGCTTTCTTT	CASSQEGSRMAFF
TRBJ2-7	-	TRBV5-1	TRBD1	TGCGCCAGCAGCTGGGCCGGGACAGCAGCAGCCTACGAGCAGTACTTC	CASSWAGTAAAYEQYF
TRBJ2-3	-	TRBV5-8	-	TGTGCCAGCAGCCTAGGGACTCTAAGCACAGATACGCAGTATTTT	CASSLGTLSTDTQYF
TRBJ2-7	-	TRBV6-2/TRBV6-3	TRBD1	TGTGCCAGCAGTTACTGGGGACAGCCCTCGAGGGAGCAGTACTTC	CASSYWGQPSREQYF
TRBJ2-1	-	TRBV19	-	TGTGCCAGTAGTACGTTCCGCGGTAATGAGCAGTTCTTC	CASSTFRGNEQFF
TRBJ2-3	-	TRBV6-4	TRBD1	TGTGCCAGCAGTGATGGACAGGGGGCAGATACGCAGTATTTT	CASSDGQGADTQYF
TRBJ1-2	-	TRBV7-2	-	TGTGCCAGCAGTCCAGGCCCTAACTATGGCTACACCTTC	CASSPGPNYGYTF
TRBJ2-2	once	TRBV19	-	TGTGCCAGTAGTAACCGACAGTCCGGGGAGCTGTTTTTT	CASSNRQSGELFF
TRBJ1-2	once	TRBV28	-	TGTGCCAGCAGACCGAGGAGATCTAACTATGGCTACACCTTC	CASRPRRSNYGYTF
TRBJ1-5	few	TRBV7-6	TRBD1	TGTGCCAGCAGCTATATGACAGGGGAAGGGCCTCAGCCCCAGCATTTT	CASSYMTGEGPQPQHF
TRBJ2-7	-	TRBV11-1	TRBD1	TGTGCCAGCAGCTACCAGGGGGAAGGCGCCTACGAGCAGTACTTC	CASSYQGEGAYEQYF
TRBJ2-7	-	TRBV7-8	-	TGTGCCAGCAGCTTAGCCACGGGTCCCTCCTACGAGCAGTACTTC	CASSLATGPSYEQYF
TRBJ1-1	-	TRBV9	-	TGTGCCAGCAGCGTCCGTGTAGGGGAGAACACTGAAGCTTTCTTT	CASSVRVGENTEAFF